These 6 T cell receptor beta chains originate from one sample sequenced in a study of cytomegalovirus exposure and HLA in healthy donors. PCR primers comprised 60 Vbeta and 13 Jbeta primers. The method was immunoSEQ multiplex PCR; TCRdb's version includes in-frame clones alone and lacks a portion of them. The repertoire has roughly 90,000 clones, about 81% of them found once; the top ten carry about 2%. Sequencing was done on a sample of PBMCs. These TCRs come from a man between 18 and 35 years old in good health and CMV-seronegative.

V gene TRBV6-5 combines with J gene TRBJ2-1; perhaps TRBD2 as D (6 bases). There are 16 residues in the CDR3. Trimming took 0 bases from V and 0 from J, leaving 9 bases between them. Germline CDR1 is MNHEY and CDR2 is SVGAGI. Here the CDR3 reads CASSYSTGVSYNEQFF. For the CDR3, the DNA is TGTGCCAGCAGTTACTCGACGGGAGTCTCCTACAATGAGCAGTTCTTC.

The V call is TRBV15, the J call TRBJ1-2; TRBD1 matches 7 bases. V was clipped by 2 bases and J by 5 bases; unmatched bases: 5. The CDR3 covers 14 residues. The germline gives CDR1 LNHNV, CDR2 YYDKDF (reference sequence). The CDR3 region is CATSRQGQVYGYTF. In DNA, the CDR3 is TGTGCCACCAGCAGACAAGGACAGGTGTATGGCTACACCTTC.

This chain connects TRBV27 to TRBJ2-1; 10 bases line up with TRBD2. V shed 8 bases and J 2 bases; nucleotides not matched to a gene: 3. The CDR3 consists of 14 residues. Germline CDR1 MNHEY, CDR2 SMNVEV (reference sequence). The chain's CDR3 is CASGTSGTYNEQFF. CDR3 DNA sequence: TGTGCCAGCGGTACTAGCGGGACCTACAATGAGCAGTTCTTC.

The chain uses TRBV29-1 and TRBJ2-1; possible D gene TRBD2, 5 bases. V was clipped by 7 bases and J by 6 bases, with 19 bases between them. CDR1 is SQVTM, CDR2 ANQGSEA, per germline. CDR3 length equals 14 residues. The CDR3, as DNA: TGCAGCGCCGCCGGCGGGCCTAACCTCAATGAGCAGTTCTTC. Translating it yields CSAAGGPNLNEQFF.

The chain carries TRBV7-2 and TRBJ1-4, with TRBD1 matching 8 bases. The CDR3 has 17 amino acids. Germline V gene data show CDR1 as SGHTA and CDR2 as FQGNSA. The ends lost 5 bases at V and 5 bases at J; junction bases unmatched: 13. The CDR3 region is CASSPRTGLGLNEKLFF. The DNA for the CDR3 is TGTGCCAGCAGCCCCCGGACAGGGTTGGGTCTGAATGAAAAACTGTTTTTT.

The gene calls are TRBV7-2 and TRBJ1-2; a possible D gene is TRBD1 (5 bases). Trimming cost V 3 bases and J 8 bases, with 13 bases left between them. The CDR3 spans 13 residues. Germline V gene data show CDR1 as SGHTA and CDR2 as FQGNSA. CDR3 DNA: TGTGCCAGCAGCTTTTCCCAGGGCTACGGCTACACCTTC. It encodes CASSFSQGYGYTF.